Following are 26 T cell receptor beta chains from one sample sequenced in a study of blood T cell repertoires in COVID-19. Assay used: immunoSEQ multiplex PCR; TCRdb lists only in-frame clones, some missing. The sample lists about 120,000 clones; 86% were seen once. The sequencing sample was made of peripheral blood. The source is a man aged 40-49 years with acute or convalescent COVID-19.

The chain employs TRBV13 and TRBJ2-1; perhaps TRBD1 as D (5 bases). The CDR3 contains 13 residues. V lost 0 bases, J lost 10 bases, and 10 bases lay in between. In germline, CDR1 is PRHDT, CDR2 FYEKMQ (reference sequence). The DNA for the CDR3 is TGTGCCAGCAGCTTAGGGCACAACAGGGAGCAGTTCTTC. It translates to CASSLGHNREQFF.

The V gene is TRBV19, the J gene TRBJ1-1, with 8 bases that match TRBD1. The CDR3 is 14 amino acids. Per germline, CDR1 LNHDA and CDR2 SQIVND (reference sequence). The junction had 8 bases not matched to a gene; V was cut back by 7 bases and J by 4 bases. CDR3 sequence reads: CASNPGQGTTEAFF. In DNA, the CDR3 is TGTGCCAGTAACCCCGGACAGGGCACCACTGAAGCTTTCTTT.

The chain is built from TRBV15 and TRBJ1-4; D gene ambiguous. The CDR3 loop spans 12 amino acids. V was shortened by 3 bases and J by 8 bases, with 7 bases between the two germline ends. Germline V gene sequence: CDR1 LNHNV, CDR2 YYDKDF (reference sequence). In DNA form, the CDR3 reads TGTGCCACCAGCAGCCGGAGGGAAAAACTGTTTTTT. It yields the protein CATSSRREKLFF.

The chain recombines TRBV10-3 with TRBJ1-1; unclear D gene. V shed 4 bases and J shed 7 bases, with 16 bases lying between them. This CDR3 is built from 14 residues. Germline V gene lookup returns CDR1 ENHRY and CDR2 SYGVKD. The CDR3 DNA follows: TGTGCCATCAGTGGTAGCATTACTCGGGGTGAAGCTTTCTTT. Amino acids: CAISGSITRGEAFF.

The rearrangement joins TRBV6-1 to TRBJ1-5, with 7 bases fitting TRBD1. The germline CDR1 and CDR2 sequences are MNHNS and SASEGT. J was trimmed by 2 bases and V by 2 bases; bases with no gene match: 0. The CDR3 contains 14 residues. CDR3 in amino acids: CASSEQGGNQPQHF. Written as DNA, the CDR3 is TGTGCCAGCAGTGAACAGGGGGGCAATCAGCCCCAGCATTTT.

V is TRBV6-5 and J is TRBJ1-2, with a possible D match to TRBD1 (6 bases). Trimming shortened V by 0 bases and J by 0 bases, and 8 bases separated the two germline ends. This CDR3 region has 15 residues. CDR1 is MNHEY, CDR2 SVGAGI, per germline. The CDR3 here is CASSYSTGANYGYTF. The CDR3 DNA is TGTGCCAGCAGTTACTCGACAGGAGCTAACTATGGCTACACCTTC.

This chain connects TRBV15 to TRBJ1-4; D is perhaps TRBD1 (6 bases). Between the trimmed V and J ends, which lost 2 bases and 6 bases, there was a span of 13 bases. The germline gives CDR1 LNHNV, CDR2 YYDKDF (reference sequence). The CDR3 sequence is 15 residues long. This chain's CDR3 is CATSRSQGPDEKLFF. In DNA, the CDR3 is TGTGCCACCAGCAGATCCCAGGGGCCAGATGAAAAACTGTTTTTT.

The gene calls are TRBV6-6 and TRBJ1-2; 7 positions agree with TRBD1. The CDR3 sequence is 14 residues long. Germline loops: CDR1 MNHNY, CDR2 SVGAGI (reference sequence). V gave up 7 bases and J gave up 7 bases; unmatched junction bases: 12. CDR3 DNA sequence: TGTGCCAGCAAAATCGCACAGGGGATGAGTGGCTACACCTTC. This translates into CASKIAQGMSGYTF.

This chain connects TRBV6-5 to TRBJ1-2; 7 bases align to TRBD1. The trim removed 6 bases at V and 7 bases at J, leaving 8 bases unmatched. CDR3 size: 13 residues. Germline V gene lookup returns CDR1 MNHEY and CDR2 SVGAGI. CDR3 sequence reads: CASRIGQAGGYTF. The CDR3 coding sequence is TGTGCCAGCAGAATAGGACAGGCTGGTGGCTACACCTTC.

The CDR3 loop reads CASSGQGMGEKLFF. As DNA, the CDR3 is TGTGCCAGCAGCGGACAGGGGATGGGTGAAAAACTGTTTTTT. The chain recombines TRBV2 with TRBJ1-4; 9 positions agree with TRBD1. This CDR3 spans 14 amino acids. Germline loops: CDR1 SNHLY, CDR2 FYNNEI. J was trimmed by 7 bases and V by 6 bases; bases with no gene match: 6.

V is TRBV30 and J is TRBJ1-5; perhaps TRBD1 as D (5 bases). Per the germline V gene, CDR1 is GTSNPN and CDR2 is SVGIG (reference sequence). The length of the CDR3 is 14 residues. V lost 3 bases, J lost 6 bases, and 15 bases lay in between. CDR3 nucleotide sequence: TGTGCCTGGAGCATACCCAGGGAGGGTCAGCCCCAGCATTTT. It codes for CAWSIPREGQPQHF.

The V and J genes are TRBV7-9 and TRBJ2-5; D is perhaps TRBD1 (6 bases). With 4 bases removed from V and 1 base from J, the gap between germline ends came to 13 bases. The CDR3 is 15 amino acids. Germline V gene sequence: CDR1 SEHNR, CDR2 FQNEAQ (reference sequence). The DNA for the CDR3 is TGTGCCAGCAGCTCGGAGACAGGCCCCCAAGAGACCCAGTACTTC. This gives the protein CASSSETGPQETQYF.

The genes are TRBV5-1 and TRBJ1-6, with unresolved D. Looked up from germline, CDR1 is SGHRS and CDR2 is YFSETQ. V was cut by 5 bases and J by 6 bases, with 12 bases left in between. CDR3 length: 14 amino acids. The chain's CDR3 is CASSFVSANSPLHF. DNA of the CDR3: TGCGCCAGCAGTTTTGTCAGCGCTAATTCACCCCTCCACTTT.

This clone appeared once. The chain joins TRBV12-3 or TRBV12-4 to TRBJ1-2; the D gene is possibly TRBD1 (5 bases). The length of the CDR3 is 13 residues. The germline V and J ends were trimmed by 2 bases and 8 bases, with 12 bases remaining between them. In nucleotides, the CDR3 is TGTGCCAGCAGTTTATCGGAGGGACTCGGCTACACCTTC. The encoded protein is CASSLSEGLGYTF.

CDR3 nucleotide sequence: TGCGCCAGCAGCCACGGACAGGGGGCTAATCAGCCCCAGCATTTT. Protein: CASSHGQGANQPQHF. The genes are TRBV4-1 and TRBJ1-5; 11 nucleotides agree with TRBD1. V gave up 3 bases and J gave up 4 bases; unmatched junction bases: 2. CDR1 and CDR2 from the germline V gene are MGHRA and YSYEKL. There are 15 residues in the CDR3.

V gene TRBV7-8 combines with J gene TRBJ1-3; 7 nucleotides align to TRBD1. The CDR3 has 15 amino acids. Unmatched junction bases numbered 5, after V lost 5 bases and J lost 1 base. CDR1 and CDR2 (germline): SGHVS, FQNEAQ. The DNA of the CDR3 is TGTGCCAGCAGCACCGACAGGGTTTCTGGAAACACCATATATTTT. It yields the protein CASSTDRVSGNTIYF.

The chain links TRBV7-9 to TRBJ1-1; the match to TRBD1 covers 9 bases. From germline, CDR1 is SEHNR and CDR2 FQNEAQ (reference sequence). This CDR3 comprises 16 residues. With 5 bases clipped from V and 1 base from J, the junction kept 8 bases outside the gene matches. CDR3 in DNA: TGTGCCAGCAGCCGCTCCGGGACAGGGCCGAACACTGAAGCTTTCTTT. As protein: CASSRSGTGPNTEAFF.

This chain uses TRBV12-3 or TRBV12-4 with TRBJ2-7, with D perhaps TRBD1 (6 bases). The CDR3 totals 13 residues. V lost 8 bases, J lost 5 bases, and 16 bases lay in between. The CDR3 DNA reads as TGTGCCAGCCGCTTAACAGGGTTGAACGAGCAGTACTTC. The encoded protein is CASRLTGLNEQYF.

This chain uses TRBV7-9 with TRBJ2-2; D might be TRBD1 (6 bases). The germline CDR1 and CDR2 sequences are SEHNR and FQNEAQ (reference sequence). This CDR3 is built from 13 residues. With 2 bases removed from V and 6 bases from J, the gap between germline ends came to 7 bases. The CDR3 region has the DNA TGTGCCAGCAGCTTACAGGGGTCCGGGGAGCTGTTTTTT. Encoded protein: CASSLQGSGELFF.

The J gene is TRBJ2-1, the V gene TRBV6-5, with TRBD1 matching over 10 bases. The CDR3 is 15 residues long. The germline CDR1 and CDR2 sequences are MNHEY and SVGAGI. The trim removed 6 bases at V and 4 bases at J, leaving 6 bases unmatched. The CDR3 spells CASRPDRGVYNEQFF. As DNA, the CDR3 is TGTGCCAGCAGGCCGGACAGGGGGGTGTACAATGAGCAGTTCTTC.

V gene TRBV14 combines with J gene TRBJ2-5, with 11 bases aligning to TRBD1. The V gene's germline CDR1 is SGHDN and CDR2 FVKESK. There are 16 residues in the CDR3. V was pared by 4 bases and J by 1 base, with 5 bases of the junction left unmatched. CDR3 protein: CASSPGQGAFQETQYF. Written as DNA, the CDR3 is TGTGCCAGCAGCCCAGGACAGGGGGCTTTCCAAGAGACCCAGTACTTC.

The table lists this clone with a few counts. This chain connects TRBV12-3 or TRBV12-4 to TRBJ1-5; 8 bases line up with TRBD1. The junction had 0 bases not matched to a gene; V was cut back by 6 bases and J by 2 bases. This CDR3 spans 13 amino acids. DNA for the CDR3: TGTGCCAGCAGGACAGGGGGCAATCAGCCCCAGCATTTT. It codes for CASRTGGNQPQHF.

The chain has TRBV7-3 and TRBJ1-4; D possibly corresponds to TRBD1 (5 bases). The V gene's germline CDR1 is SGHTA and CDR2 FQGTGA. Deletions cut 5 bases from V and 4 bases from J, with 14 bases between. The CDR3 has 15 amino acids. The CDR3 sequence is CASSRAGGINEKLFF. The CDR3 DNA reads TGTGCCAGCAGCCGAGCGGGGGGGATTAATGAAAAACTGTTTTTT.

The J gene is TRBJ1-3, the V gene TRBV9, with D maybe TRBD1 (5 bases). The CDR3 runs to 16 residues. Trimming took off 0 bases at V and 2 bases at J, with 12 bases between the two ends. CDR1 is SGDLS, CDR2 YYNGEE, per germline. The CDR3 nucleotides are TGTGCCAGCAGCGTAGGCGGGGCCCAGGCTGGAAACACCATATATTTT. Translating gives CASSVGGAQAGNTIYF.

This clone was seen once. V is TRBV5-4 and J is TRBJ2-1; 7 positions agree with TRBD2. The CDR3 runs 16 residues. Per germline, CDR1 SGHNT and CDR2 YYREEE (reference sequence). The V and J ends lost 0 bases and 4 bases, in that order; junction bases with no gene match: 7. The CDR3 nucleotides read TGTGCCAGCAGCTTGGGTCACAGCGGGGCATACAATGAGCAGTTCTTC. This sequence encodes CASSLGHSGAYNEQFF. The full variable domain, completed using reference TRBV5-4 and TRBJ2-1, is ETGVTQSPTHLIKTRGQQVTLRCSSQSGHNTVSWYQQALGQGPQFIFQYYREEENGRGNFPPRFSGLQFPNYSSELNVNALELDDSALYLCASSLGHSGAYNEQFFGPGTRLTVL.

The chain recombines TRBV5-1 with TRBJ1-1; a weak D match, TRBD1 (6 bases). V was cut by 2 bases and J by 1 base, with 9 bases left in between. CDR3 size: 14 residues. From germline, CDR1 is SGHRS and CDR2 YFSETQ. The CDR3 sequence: CASSFRTENTEAFF. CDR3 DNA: TGCGCCAGCAGCTTCCGGACAGAGAACACTGAAGCTTTCTTT.